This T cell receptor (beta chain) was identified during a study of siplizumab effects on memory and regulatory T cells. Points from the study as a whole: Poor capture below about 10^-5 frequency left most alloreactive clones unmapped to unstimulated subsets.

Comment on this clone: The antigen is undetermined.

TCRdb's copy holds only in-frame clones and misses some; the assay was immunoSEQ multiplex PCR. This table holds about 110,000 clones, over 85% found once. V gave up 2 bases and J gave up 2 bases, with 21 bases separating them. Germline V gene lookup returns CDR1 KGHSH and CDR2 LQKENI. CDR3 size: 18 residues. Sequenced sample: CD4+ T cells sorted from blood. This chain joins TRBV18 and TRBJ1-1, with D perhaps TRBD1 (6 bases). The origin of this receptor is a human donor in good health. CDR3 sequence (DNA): TGTGCCAGCTCACCAATGCGGGGGCCCTCTTCTTCCAACACTGAAGCTTTCTTT. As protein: CASSPMRGPSSSNTEAFF. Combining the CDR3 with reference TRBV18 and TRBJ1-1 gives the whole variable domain NAGVMQNPRHLVRRRGQEARLRCSPMKGHSHVYWYRQLPEEGLKFMVYLQKENIIDESGMPKERFSAEFPKEGPSILRIQQVVRGDSAAYFCASSPMRGPSSSNTEAFFGQGTRLTVV.